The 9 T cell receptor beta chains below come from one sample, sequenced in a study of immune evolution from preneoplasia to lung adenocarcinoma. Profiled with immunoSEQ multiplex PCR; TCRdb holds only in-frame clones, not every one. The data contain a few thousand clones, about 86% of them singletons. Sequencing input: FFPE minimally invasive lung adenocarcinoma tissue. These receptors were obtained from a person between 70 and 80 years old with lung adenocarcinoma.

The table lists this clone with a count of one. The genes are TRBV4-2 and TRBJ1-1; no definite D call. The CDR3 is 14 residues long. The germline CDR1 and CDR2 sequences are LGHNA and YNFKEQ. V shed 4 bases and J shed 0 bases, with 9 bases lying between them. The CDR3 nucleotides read TGTGCCAGCAGCCCCGAGACGGTGAACACTGAAGCTTTCTTT. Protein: CASSPETVNTEAFF.

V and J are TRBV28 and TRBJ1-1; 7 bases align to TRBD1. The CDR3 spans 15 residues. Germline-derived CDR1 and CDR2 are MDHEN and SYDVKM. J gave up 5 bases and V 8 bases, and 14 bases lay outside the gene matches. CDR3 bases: TGTGCCAGCCCCTCGGTGGAAGGGGGCGATACTGAAGCTTTCTTT. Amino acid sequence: CASPSVEGGDTEAFF.

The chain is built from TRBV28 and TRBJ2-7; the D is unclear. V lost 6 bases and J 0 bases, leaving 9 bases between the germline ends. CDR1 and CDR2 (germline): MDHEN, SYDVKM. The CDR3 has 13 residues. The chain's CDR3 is CASSLRNSYEQYF. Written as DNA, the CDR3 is TGTGCCAGCAGCCTACGAAACTCCTACGAGCAGTACTTC. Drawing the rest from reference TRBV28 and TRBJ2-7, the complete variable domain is DVKVTQSSRYLVKRTGEKVFLECVQDMDHENMFWYRQDPGLGLRLIYFSYDVKMKEKGDIPEGYSVSREKKERFSLILESASTNQTSMYLCASSLRNSYEQYFGPGTRLTVT.

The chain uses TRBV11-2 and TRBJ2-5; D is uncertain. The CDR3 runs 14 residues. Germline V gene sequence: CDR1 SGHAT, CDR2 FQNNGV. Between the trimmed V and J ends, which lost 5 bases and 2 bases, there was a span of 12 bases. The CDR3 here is CASSLRIGQETQYF. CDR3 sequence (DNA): TGTGCCAGCAGCCTACGTATTGGGCAAGAGACCCAGTACTTC.

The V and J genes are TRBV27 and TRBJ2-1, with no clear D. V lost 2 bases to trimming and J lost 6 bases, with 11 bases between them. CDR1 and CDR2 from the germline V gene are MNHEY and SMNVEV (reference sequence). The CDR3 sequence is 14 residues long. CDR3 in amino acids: CASSLRVSGNEQFF. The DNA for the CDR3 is TGTGCCAGCAGTTTAAGGGTGTCGGGCAATGAGCAGTTCTTC.

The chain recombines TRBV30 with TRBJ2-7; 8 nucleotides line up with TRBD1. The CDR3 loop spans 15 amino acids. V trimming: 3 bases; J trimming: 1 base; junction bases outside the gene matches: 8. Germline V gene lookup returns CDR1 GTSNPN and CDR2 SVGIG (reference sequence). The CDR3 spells CAWRPGTGFSYEQYF. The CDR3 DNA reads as TGTGCCTGGAGACCTGGGACAGGATTTTCCTACGAGCAGTACTTC.

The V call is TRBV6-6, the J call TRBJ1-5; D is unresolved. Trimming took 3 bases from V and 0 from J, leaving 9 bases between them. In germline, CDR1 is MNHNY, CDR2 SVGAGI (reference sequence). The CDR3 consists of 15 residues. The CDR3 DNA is TGTGCCAGCAGTTATACGATGGGTAGCAATCAGCCCCAGCATTTT. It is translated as CASSYTMGSNQPQHF.

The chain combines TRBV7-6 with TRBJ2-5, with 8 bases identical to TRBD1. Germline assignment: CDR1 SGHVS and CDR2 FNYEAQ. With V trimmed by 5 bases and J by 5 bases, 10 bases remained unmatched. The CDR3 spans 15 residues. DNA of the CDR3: TGTGCCAGCAGCCCTCATACAGGGGGAGGTGAGACCCAGTACTTC. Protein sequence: CASSPHTGGGETQYF.

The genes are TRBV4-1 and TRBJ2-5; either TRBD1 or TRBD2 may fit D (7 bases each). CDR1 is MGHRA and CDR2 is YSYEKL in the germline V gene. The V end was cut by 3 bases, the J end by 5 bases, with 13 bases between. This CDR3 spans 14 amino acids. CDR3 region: CASSQYRGGETQYF. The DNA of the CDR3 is TGCGCCAGCAGCCAGTACAGGGGAGGGGAGACCCAGTACTTC.